These T cell receptor beta chains were read from a single sample in a study of OX40 agonist ivuxolimab in advanced cancers. Produced via immunoSEQ multiplex PCR; TCRdb's table is partial and in-frame only. The sample holds around 140,000 clones; roughly 91% are singletons and the top ten take 1%. Sequences were derived from CD4+ or CD8+ T cells sorted from blood, sampled in a trial of the OX40 agonist ivuxolimab. All receptors come from an adult with an advanced solid tumor such as melanoma, head and neck, liver or kidney cancer. CDR3s include the opening cysteine and the closing phenylalanine or tryptophan. Fields, in order: CDR3 length, V gene, CDR3 protein.

length: 15; V: TRBV7-8; CDR3: CASSSGLGENYEQYF
length: 14; V: TRBV28; CDR3: CASSLGGELYEQYF
length: 17; V: TRBV11-2; CDR3: CASSSRGYRAGANVLTF
length: 13; V: TRBV29-1; CDR3: CSACWGGNTEAFF
length: 17; V: TRBV4-1; CDR3: CASSPIGGTGMNTEAFF
length: 12; V: TRBV18; CDR3: CASSPPLKGAFF
length: 13; V: TRBV7-9; CDR3: CASSLGTGYEQYF
length: 14; V: TRBV2; CDR3: CASSVHGVNTEAFF
length: 13; V: TRBV5-4; CDR3: CASILQGAYGYTF
length: 11; V: TRBV25-1; CDR3: CASRHDAEAFF
length: 15; V: TRBV6-6; CDR3: CASRAQGYSNQPQHF
length: 16; V: TRBV4-1; CDR3: CASSQEGGRGGETQYF
length: 14; V: TRBV5-1; CDR3: CASRGTSLPGELFF
length: 15; V: TRBV6-5; CDR3: CASREGTGLNTEAFF
length: 15; V: TRBV28; CDR3: CASSPRGGVRSPLHF
length: 14; V: TRBV18; CDR3: CASSQNRAPTEAFF
length: 14; V: TRBV27; CDR3: CASSFRVTNEKLFF
length: 15; V: TRBV6-5; CDR3: CASSYRDAYTDTQYF
length: 18; V: TRBV5-1; CDR3: CASSLGGARGSGANVLTF
length: 12; V: TRBV6-5; CDR3: CASRTGPETQYF
length: 17; V: TRBV28; CDR3: CASSLGDLGQATYEQYF
length: 16; V: TRBV6-5; CDR3: CASSYHPGTTYNEQFF
length: 13; V: TRBV7-2; CDR3: CASSLVHQETQYF
length: 14; V: TRBV5-4; CDR3: CASSLEYGSYEQYF
length: 16; V: TRBV6-5; CDR3: CASSSAGSGLKNEQFF
length: 14; V: TRBV6-1; CDR3: CASSVDRVNQPQHF
length: 14; V: TRBV7-2; CDR3: CASSPGMYNYGYTF
length: 13; V: TRBV7-6; CDR3: CASSLAGGAGAFF
length: 15; V: TRBV11-2; CDR3: CASSLERDKLSEQFF
length: 14; V: TRBV19; CDR3: CASSISGYNSPLHF
length: 16; V: TRBV29-1; CDR3: CSVAGQLKKLTYEQYF
length: 16; V: TRBV5-1; CDR3: CASSLEGGQGTDTQYF
length: 16; V: TRBV5-4; CDR3: CASSLEGQGAGSPLHF
length: 14; V: TRBV6-5; CDR3: CASSYQEGENTIYF
length: 17; V: TRBV19; CDR3: CASSTLQGISGANVLTF
length: 15; V: TRBV5-6; CDR3: CASSGATGGNYEQYF
length: 16; V: TRBV7-2; CDR3: CASSLGPGQGYQPQHF
length: 17; V: TRBV4-1; CDR3: CASSQDLTRSLTDTQYF
length: 15; V: TRBV5-8; CDR3: CASSNGWYSGNTIYF
length: 13; V: TRBV6-6; CDR3: CASQGGSGNTIYF